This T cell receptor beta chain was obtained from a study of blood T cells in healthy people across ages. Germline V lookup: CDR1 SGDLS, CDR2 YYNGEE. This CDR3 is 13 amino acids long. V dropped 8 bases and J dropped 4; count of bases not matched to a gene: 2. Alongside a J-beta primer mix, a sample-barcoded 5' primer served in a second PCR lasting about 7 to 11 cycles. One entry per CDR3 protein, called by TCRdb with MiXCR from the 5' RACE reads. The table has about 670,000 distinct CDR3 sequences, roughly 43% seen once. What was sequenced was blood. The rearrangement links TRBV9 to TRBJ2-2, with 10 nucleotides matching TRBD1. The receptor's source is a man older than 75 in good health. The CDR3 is CASDRGLTGELFF. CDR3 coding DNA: TGTGCCAGTGACAGGGGGCTCACCGGGGAGCTGTTTTTT.